This section outlines one T cell receptor (beta chain) sequence together with its context. These data are taken from a study of OX40 agonist ivuxolimab in advanced cancers. Looking at the study overall: The patients' treatment was ivuxolimab, an agonistic anti-OX40 (CD134) antibody. Eligibility admitted prior anti-PD-1, anti-PD-L1 or anti-CTLA-4 therapy; about 40% had some.

Libraries were prepared by immunoSEQ multiplex PCR; TCRdb keeps only in-frame clonotypes and omits some of them. Among tens of thousands of clones listed, around 90% were seen once. Germline V CDR1 and CDR2: MDHEN, SYDVKM. This CDR3 contains 15 residues. J lost 2 bases, V lost 3 bases, and 6 bases had no gene match. The source was CD4+ or CD8+ T cells sorted from blood, collected in a trial of the OX40 agonist ivuxolimab. V usage is TRBV28 and J usage is TRBJ2-7; 8 bases agree with TRBD1. The receptor was derived from an adult with an advanced solid tumor such as melanoma, head and neck, liver or kidney cancer. CDR3 residues: CASSFGAGGTYEQYF. As DNA, the CDR3 is TGTGCCAGCAGTTTTGGGGCAGGGGGCACCTACGAGCAGTACTTC.